This T cell receptor (beta chain) emerged from a study of blood T cells in healthy people across ages. The CDR3 is 12 amino acids. V lost 1 base to trimming and J lost 0 bases, with 4 bases between them. Germline V CDR1 and CDR2: SQVTM, ANQGSEA. Together with a sample-barcoded 5' primer, a J-beta primer mix was included in a second PCR lasting 7 to 11 cycles. TCRdb itself ran the 5' RACE reads through MiXCR, one entry per CDR3 protein. Seen here are approximately 900,000 distinct CDR3 sequences, roughly 50% observed once, and the top ten hold 13%. The clonotype originates from a man aged 25-45 years in good health. The V call is TRBV29-1, the J call TRBJ2-7, with D unresolved. The specimen sequenced was blood. CDR3 amino acids: CSVEGASYEQYF. CDR3 in DNA: TGCAGCGTTGAAGGGGCCTCCTACGAGCAGTACTTC.